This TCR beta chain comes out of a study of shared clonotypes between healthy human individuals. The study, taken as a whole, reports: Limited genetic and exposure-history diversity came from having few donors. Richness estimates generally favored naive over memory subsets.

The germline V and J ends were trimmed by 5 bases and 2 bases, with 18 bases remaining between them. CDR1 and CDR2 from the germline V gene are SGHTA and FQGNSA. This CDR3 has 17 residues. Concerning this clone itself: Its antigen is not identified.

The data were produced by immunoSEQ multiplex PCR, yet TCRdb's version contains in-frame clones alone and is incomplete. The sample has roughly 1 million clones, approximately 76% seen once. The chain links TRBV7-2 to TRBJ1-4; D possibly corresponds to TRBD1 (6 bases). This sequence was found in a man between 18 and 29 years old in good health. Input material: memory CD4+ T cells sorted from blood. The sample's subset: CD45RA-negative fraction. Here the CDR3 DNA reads TGTGCCAGCAGCCCACGACCGCTGGGGGCGACTAATGAAAAACTGTTTTTT. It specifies CASSPRPLGATNEKLFF.